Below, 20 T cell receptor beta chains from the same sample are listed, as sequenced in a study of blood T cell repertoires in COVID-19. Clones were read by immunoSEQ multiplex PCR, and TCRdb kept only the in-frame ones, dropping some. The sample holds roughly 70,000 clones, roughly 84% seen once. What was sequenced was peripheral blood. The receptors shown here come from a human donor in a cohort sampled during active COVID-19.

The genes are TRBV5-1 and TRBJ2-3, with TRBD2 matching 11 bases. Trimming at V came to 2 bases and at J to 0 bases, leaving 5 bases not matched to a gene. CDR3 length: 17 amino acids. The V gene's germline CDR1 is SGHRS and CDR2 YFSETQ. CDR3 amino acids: CASSFGTSGTSTDTQYF. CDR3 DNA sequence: TGCGCCAGCAGCTTCGGGACTAGCGGCACTAGCACAGATACGCAGTATTTT.

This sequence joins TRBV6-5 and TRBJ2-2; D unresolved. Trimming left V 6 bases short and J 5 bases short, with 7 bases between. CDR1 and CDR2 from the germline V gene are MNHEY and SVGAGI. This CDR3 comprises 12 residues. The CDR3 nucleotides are TGTGCCAGCAGACAGAGAACCGGGGAGCTGTTTTTT. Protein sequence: CASRQRTGELFF.

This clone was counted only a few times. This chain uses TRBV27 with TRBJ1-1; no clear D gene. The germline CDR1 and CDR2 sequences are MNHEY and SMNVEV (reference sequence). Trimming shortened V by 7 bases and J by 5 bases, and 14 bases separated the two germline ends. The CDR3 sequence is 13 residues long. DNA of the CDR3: TGTGCCAGCACCCTTAATCGGGGTACTGAAGCTTTCTTT. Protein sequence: CASTLNRGTEAFF.

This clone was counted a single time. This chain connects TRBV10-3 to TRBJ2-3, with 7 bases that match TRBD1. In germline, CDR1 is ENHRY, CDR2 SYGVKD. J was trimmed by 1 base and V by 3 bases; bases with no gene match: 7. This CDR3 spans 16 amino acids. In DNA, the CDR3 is TGTGCCATCAGTGAAACAGGGGACCCACGCACAGATACGCAGTATTTT. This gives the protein CAISETGDPRTDTQYF.

The DNA for the CDR3 is TGTGCCAGCAGCGCAGGGGAAAATCATGAAAAACTGTTTTTT. It codes for CASSAGENHEKLFF. V usage is TRBV9 and J usage is TRBJ1-4; the D gene is possibly TRBD1 (6 bases). This CDR3 comprises 14 residues. V dropped 3 bases and J dropped 6 bases, with 12 bases sitting between them. Germline loops: CDR1 SGDLS, CDR2 YYNGEE.

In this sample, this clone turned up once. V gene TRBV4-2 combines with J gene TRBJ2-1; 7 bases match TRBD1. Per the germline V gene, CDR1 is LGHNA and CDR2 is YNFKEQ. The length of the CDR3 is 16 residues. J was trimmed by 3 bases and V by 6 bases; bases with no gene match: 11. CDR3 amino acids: CASSHLTGQIYNEQFF. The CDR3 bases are TGTGCCAGCAGTCATTTGACGGGACAGATCTACAATGAGCAGTTCTTC.

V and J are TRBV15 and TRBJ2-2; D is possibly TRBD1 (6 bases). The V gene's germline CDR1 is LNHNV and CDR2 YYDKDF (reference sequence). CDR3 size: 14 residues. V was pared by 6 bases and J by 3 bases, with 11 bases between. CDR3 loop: CATRGGRDTGELFF. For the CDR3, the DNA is TGTGCCACCAGAGGGGGACGGGACACCGGGGAGCTGTTTTTT. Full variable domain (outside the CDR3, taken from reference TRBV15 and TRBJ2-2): DAMVIQNPRYQVTQFGKPVTLSCSQTLNHNVMYWYQQKSSQAPKLLFHYYDKDFNNEADTPDNFQSRRPNTSFCFLDIRSPGLGDTAMYLCATRGGRDTGELFFGEGSRLTVL.

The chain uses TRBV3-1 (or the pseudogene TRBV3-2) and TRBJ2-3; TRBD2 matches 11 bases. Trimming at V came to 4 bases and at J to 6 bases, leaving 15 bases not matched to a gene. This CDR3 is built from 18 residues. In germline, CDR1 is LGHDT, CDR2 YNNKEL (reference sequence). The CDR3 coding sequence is TGTGCCAGCAGCCCACCGGTCCATAGCGGGGGGGCCGGGGATACGCAGTATTTT. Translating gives CASSPPVHSGGAGDTQYF.

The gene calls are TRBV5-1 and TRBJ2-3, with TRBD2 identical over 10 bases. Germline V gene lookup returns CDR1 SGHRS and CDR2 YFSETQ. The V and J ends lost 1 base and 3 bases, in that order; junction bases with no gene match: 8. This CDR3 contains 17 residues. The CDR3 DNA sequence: TGCGCCAGCAGCTTGCGGGTAGCGGGGGGCAGGACAGATACGCAGTATTTT. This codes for CASSLRVAGGRTDTQYF.

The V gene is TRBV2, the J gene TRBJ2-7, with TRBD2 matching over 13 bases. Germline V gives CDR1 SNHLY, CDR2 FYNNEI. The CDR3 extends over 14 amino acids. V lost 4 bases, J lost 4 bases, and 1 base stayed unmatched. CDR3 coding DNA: TGTGCCAGCAGTGGGACTAGCGGGGGATACGAGCAGTACTTC. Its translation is CASSGTSGGYEQYF.

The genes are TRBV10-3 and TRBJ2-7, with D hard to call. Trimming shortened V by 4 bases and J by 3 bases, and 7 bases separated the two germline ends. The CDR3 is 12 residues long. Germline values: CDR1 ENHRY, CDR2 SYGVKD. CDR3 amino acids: CAISARNYEQYF. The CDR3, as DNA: TGTGCCATCAGTGCCAGGAACTACGAGCAGTACTTC.

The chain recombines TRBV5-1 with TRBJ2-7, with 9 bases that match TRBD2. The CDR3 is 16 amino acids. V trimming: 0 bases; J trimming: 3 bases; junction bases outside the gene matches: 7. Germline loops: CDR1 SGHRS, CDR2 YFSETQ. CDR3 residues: CASSLAPAGGFYEQYF. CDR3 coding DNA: TGCGCCAGCAGCTTGGCCCCTGCGGGGGGGTTCTACGAGCAGTACTTC. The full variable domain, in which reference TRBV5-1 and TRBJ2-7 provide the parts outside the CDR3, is KAGVTQTPRYLIKTRGQQVTLSCSPISGHRSVSWYQQTPGQGLQFLFEYFSETQRNKGNFPGRFSGRQFSNSRSEMNVSTLELGDSALYLCASSLAPAGGFYEQYFGPGTRLTVT.

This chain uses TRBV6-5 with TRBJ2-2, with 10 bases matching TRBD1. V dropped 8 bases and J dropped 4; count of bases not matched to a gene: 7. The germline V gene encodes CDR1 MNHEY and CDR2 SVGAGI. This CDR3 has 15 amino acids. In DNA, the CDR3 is TGTGCCAGCGGGGACAGGGGTTTCCCCACCGGGGAGCTGTTTTTT. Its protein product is CASGDRGFPTGELFF.

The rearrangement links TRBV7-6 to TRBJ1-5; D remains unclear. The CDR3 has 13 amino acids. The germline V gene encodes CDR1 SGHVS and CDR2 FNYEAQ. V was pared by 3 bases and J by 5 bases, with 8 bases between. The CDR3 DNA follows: TGTGCCAGCAGCTTGGGGAGGGATCAGCCCCAGCATTTT. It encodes CASSLGRDQPQHF.

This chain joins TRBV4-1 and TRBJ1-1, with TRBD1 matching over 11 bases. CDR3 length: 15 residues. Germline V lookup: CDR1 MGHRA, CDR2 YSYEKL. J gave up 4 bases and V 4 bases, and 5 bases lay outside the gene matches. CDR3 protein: CASSREGQGVTEAFF. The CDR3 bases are TGCGCCAGCAGCCGAGAGGGACAGGGGGTCACTGAAGCTTTCTTT.

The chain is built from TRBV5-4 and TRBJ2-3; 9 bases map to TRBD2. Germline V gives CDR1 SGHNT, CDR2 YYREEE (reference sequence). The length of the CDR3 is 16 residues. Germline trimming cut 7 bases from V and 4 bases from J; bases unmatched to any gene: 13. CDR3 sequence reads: CASWRLSGGSADTQYF. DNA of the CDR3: TGTGCCAGCTGGCGGCTCAGCGGGGGGTCGGCAGATACGCAGTATTTT.

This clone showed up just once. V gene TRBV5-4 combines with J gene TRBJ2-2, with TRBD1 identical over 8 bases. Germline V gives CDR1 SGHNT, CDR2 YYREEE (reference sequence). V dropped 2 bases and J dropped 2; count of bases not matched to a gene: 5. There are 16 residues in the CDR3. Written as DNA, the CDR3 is TGTGCCAGCAGCTTCACAGGGGGAGCTAACACCGGGGAGCTGTTTTTT. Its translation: CASSFTGGANTGELFF.

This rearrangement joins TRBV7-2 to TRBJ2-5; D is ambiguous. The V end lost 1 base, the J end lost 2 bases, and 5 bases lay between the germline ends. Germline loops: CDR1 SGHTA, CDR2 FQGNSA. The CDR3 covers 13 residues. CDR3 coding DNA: TGTGCCAGCAGCTTAGTACAACAAGAGACCCAGTACTTC. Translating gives CASSLVQQETQYF. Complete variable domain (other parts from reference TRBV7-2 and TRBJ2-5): GAGVSQSPSNKVTEKGKDVELRCDPISGHTALYWYRQSLGQGLEFLIYFQGNSAPDKSGLPSDRFSAERTGGSVSTLTIQRTQQEDSAVYLCASSLVQQETQYFGPGTRLLVL.

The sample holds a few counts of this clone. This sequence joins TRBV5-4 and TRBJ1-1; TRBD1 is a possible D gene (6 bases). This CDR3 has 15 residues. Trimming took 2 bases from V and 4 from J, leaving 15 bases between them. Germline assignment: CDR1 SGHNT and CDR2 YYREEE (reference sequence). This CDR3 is CASSFPQGRGTEAFF. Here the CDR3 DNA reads TGTGCCAGCAGCTTCCCCCAGGGGAGGGGCACTGAAGCTTTCTTT.

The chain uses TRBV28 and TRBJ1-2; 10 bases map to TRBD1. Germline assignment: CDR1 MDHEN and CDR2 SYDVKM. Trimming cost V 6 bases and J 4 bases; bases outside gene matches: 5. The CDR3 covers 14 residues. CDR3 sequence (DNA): TGTGCCAGCAGATCGGGACAGGGGAGCTATGGCTACACCTTC. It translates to CASRSGQGSYGYTF.